The clone carrying this TCR beta chain was detected only once. At one boundary the junction diverges from the germline segment, which might be a read error. This record comes from a study of breast tumors, draining lymph nodes, adjacent tissues. Breast cancer patients provided tissue from their axillary draining lymph nodes. TCRdb analysed the multiplex PCR reads with MiXCR anew, one entry per CDR3 protein. The data contain approximately 130,000 distinct CDR3 sequences, about a fifth of them singletons. Germline CDR1 and CDR2: SGHRS and YFSETQ. The CDR3 is 15 amino acids. The rearrangement links TRBV5-1 to TRBJ2-5; 10 bases are a match to TRBD2. Material: axillary lymph node tissue. The clonotype was recovered from a female donor with breast cancer. Some clones in this sample may be carry-over from other donors' samples. The CDR3 DNA reads as TGCGCCAGCAGCCGCTCTAGCGGGAGTGGGGAGACCCACTACTTC. Translating gives CASSRSSGSGETHYF.